Described below is a single TCR beta chain sequence and its context. Its antigen has not been determined. Within one base of it there is no much larger clone, and no base qualities were kept. The library was produced with the immunoSEQ multiplex PCR assay. A mixture of 60 forward primers for TCR Vbeta segments and 13 reverse primers for TCR Jbeta segments was used in the multiplex PCR. The CDR3 region of rearranged TCR beta genes was amplified from genomic DNA by a multiplex PCR assay. The amplified TCR beta libraries were sequenced on the Illumina HiSeq System as 87-base-pair reads. The paper's data handling went like this. In a later analysis, approximately 74 million unique TCR beta chains were counted across the approximately 670 repertoires, and about 9.9 million of these chains were shared by at least two donors. A nearest-neighbor algorithm error-corrected the raw reads and collapsed the reads into unique sequences, merging closely related sequences to remove PCR and sequencing errors. V, D and J gene segments were assigned by aligning CDR3 sequences to IMGT reference sequences. For a sequence to be retained, at least a six-nucleotide match to both a V gene segment and a J gene segment was required. Rearrangements were called productive when the CDR3 lacked stop codons and stayed in frame with V and J; all others were non-productive. CDR3 was defined by IMGT convention, running from the second conserved V-encoded cysteine to the conserved J-encoded phenylalanine. In an earlier analysis of more than 550 of the donors, sequences lacking an unambiguous match to a single V gene segment were excluded. An earlier analysis of several hundred of the donors called V segments functional above 56.7% productive rearrangements and segregating when the between-donor standard deviation exceeded 5%. A statistical classification framework was developed to diagnose cytomegalovirus status using the catalog of TCR beta chain sequences. V and J gene assignment, in a later analysis, came from comparing TCR nucleotide sequences with IMGT/GENE-DB human TR gene sequences. Using the TCRdist pipeline, a later analysis assigned CDR3 sequences along with most-parsimonious VDJ recombination scenarios. In a later analysis, each TCR beta chain was defined by its CDR3 amino acid sequence together with its V-gene family, and reads lacking a unique V-gene family were excluded. To address suspected cross-contamination and a sequencing artifact, a later analysis removed approximately 600 highly shared, low-generation-probability nucleotide sequences. In a later analysis, a clonal expansion index was calculated for each public chain from normalized within-repertoire ranks of inferred template counts. Generation probabilities in a later analysis came from a VDJ recombination model fitted to out-of-frame rearrangements, and those results were checked against IGoR. In a later analysis, TCR-TCR, TCR-HLA and TCR-CMV co-occurrence was scored with hypergeometric tests, and a repertoire-size bias correction was applied to TCR pairs. A later analysis estimated false discovery rates by permuting HLA or CMV assignments 20 times. In a later analysis, co-occurring TCRs were grouped using DBSCAN, and TCRdist sequence similarity was added for clustering within HLA-allele-positive subsets. For co-occurrence clustering, repertoires with fewer than 30,000 or more than 120,000 public chains were excluded, along with five or six repertoires with anomalous nucleotide sharing. Imported from immuneACCESS, the table was reduced by TCRdb to in-frame sequences with V and J called. These copies leave out some clones; in studies compared against another copy, an unresolved V gene accounts for under half, and the cause of the remainder is not known. V, J and clone size derive from that table, while D and trimming were established from the DNA sequence. This sample is represented by about 130,000 clones; 70% to 85% of them were singletons. The ten largest make up 2% to 3% of the sample.

The data derive from a study of cytomegalovirus exposure and HLA in healthy donors (TCRdb year 2017). General notes on the study: An earlier analysis of roughly 570 of the donors reported approximately 300 Gb of sequence data and roughly 120 million unique TCR beta sequences obtained from about 200 million T cells. An early release that covered 500 to 800 HLA-typed donors contained about 300 gigabases of sequencing data and 80 million or so unique TCR sequences. The genetic ancestry cluster associated with self-reported Caucasian donors included about 81% of the approximately 400 genotyped donors. The study aimed to test whether cataloging public T cell receptors could reveal signatures of past pathogen exposure. The study profiled the T cell repertoires of hundreds of subjects by immunosequencing and related them to cytomegalovirus serostatus. Along with the approximately 670-subject first cohort, a separate validation cohort of over a hundred different subjects was used. High-throughput TCR immunosequencing, statistical association of individual TCRs with disease status, and machine learning were combined to predict cytomegalovirus infection status. A later analysis re-examined previously published TCR beta repertoires from 600 to 700 donors and added high-resolution HLA genotyping to investigate patterns of TCR occurrence. Rather than drawing on any new phenotypic data, the later analysis identified candidate immune exposures from TCR beta sequences and the way those sequences occurred across donors. To decide whether each TCR beta V gene segment behaved as functional or pseudogenic, an earlier analysis of approximately 620 of the donors relied on high-throughput TCR beta sequencing. Donor age, sex, ethnicity and CMV serostatus were compiled alongside the repertoire data. Genome-wide SNP genotypes for about three fifths of the roughly 670 donors were used in a later genetic analysis, which treated that subset as a discovery cohort. All discovery cohort repertoires had been generated on a single sequencing platform. Both class I and class II loci were covered by HLA typing, at four-digit resolution. Typing coverage differed by locus: A, B, C, DRB1 and DQB1 were typed in roughly 629-630 donors, DQA1 in about 500, DPA1 in 606, and DPB1 in about 450. Roughly five DR-DQ haplotypes were handled as single units for association and clustering because linkage in the cohort was strong. Across some 400 genotyped donors of the cohort, an average of approximately 240,000 unique TCR beta nucleotide sequences per donor were sequenced, and 15% to 20% of those sequences were non-productive.

The cohort consisted of hundreds of healthy bone marrow donors. At the time of sampling, every cohort member was nominally healthy, though immune exposures that went unrecorded were likely present. The donor was CMV seropositive and belonged to the group of 250 to 350 seropositive cohort members. Every donor gave a peripheral blood sample, and the peripheral blood mononuclear cells from that sample were used for TCR beta sequencing. Genomic DNA was extracted from the blood cell samples with the Qiagen DNeasy Blood Extraction Kit. Here is what the overall study found, with its caveats: HLA typing was unavailable for some donors at each locus, so association tests used only the typed subset. The classifier was reported to diagnose cytomegalovirus status with high specificity and sensitivity in both the original and validation cohorts. Linkage disequilibrium might explain the correlated functional status among segregating V segments, but an unknown experimental factor could not be ruled out. In vitro tests confirmed that three of the cytomegalovirus-associated TCR beta chains recognize cytomegalovirus antigens. Only TCR beta chains were sequenced in this cohort, and the absence of alpha or paired-chain data limited detectable features. The sequencing pipeline was judged likely to have produced a cluster of highly shared sequence variants as a technical artifact. Compared with the approximately 670-donor mean, donors in an Asian-associated ancestry cluster had fewer N-insertions in productive TCRs, according to a later genetic analysis. A later analysis found that most CMV-associated TCR beta chains appeared HLA-restricted, with HLA associations seemingly driven largely by CMV exposure. Assigning TCR associations to individual alleles was difficult when HLA alleles, especially DR and DQ, strongly co-occurred. A further reported finding was that TCR beta sequences accurately predicted the HLA-A and HLA-B alleles for most subjects in the first cohort. In the study, approximately 160 TCR beta chains were listed as associated with cytomegalovirus. The only immune exposure information available for the cohort was CMV serostatus. Several of the top co-occurrence clusters appeared to be linked to parvovirus B19, influenza, CMV and Epstein-Barr virus, according to a later analysis. Because counts were too low, more than 15 rarely observed V segments, including chromosome 9 orphons, were excluded from the earlier analysis of several hundred of the donors. A later analysis found that HLA-associated TCR beta chains were more clonally expanded and had lower generation probabilities than equally common non-associated chains. In a later genetic analysis, a missense DCLRE1C variant was associated with V-gene and J-gene trimming of TCR beta chains, and the association was replicated in an independent cohort. In an earlier analysis of some 540 of the donors, most TCR beta V segments appeared in productive rearrangements about 87% or about 30% of the time, broadly matching IMGT annotations. It was suggested by the authors that the approach could potentially be generalized to other disease states and immunological phenotypes. A later analysis found that TCR association rates varied across HLA loci, with DRB1 alleles showing the most associated TCRs and HLA-C alleles the fewest. The presence/absence analyses assumed that sequencing depth was roughly uniform across donors, and that assumption may not be true. At a false discovery rate of 0.05, a later analysis linked approximately 18,000 TCR beta sequences to specific HLA alleles. While some public TCRs were present in many individuals, most TCR sequences turned up only very rarely across donors.

This clonotype was sampled from a woman aged 60-75 years in good health and CMV-seropositive. Sequencing was performed on PBMCs.

The CDR3 reads CASSVPGLPNEQFF. The base sequence is TGTGCCAGCAGCGTCCCGGGACTACCGAATGAGCAGTTCTTC. This receptor chain uses TRBV5-8 and TRBJ2-1; 7 nucleotides in the junction match TRBD2. V and J are trimmed by 4 bases and 7 bases, and the gene matches miss 8 bases of the junction. There are 14 amino acids in the CDR3, from cysteine to phenylalanine inclusive. Of the read, only the CDR3 DNA is kept; its 42 bases are in frame from base 1. CDR1 and CDR2, per the germline V gene, are SGHTS and YDEGEE.